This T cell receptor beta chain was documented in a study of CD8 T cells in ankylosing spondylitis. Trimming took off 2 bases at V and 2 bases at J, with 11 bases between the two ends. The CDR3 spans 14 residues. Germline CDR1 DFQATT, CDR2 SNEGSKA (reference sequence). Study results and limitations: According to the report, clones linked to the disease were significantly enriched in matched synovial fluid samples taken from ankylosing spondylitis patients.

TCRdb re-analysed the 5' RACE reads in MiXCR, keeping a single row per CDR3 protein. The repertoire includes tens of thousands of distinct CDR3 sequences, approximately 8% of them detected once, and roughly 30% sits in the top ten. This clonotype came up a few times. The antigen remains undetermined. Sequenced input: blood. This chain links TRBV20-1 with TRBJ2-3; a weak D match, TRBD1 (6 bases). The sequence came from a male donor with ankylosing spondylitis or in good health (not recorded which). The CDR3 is CSARSDRSTDTQYF. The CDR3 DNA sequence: TGCAGTGCTAGAAGTGACAGGTCCACAGATACGCAGTATTTT.